The sequence of this T cell receptor (beta chain) was determined in a study of identical twins. CDR3 size: 15 residues. CDR1 is SGHVS, CDR2 FQNEAQ, per germline. Trimming cost V 5 bases and J 7 bases, with 21 bases left between them. Template switching (which added a universal primer site) was used, and cDNA carried unique molecular identifiers. Via MiXCR, TCRdb re-called the 5' RACE reads, giving one row per CDR3 protein. Of nearly 250,000 distinct CDR3 sequences listed, 5.5% to 8% are singletons. These data are also associated with another study on yellow fever vaccine responses in identical twins. That paper states: Twins reportedly mounted vaccine T cell responses that seemed partly convergent, partly personalized.

The sequencing sample was made of memory (CD45RO+) T cells sorted from blood. The sequence was obtained from a woman between 18 and 30 years old in good health. The V and J genes are TRBV7-8 and TRBJ2-7, with TRBD2 as a possible D gene (6 bases). CDR3 nucleotide sequence: TGTGCCAGCAGCCTACGACCCGGGAGAGGTGAAGAGCAGTACGTC. This gives the protein CASSLRPGRGEEQYV.